These 27 T cell receptor beta chains share one sample of origin, sequenced in a study of PD-L1 blockade in urothelial cancer (dated by TCRdb to about 2017). Receptor libraries were prepared by the immunoSEQ multiplex PCR assay. What TCRdb holds here is the immuneACCESS table cut down to in-frame rearrangements. Part of the clones is not present; checked against another copy, under half of the missing clones reflect an unresolved V gene, and the others are unexplained. The sample profile shows under 120,000 clones; approximately 86% of them were found once. The ten largest make up roughly 2.2% of the sample. The sequences come from PBMCs, collected around atezolizumab (anti-PD-L1) treatment. The receptors were gathered from a man in his forties or fifties with urothelial cancer.

The gene calls are TRBV28 and TRBJ1-1, with TRBD1 as a possible D gene (6 bases). The CDR3 is made up of 14 amino acids. Germline CDR1 reads MDHEN; CDR2 reads SYDVKM. V was trimmed by 4 bases and J by 4 bases, leaving 13 bases between them. CDR3 protein: CASSSGQISTEAFF. CDR3 in DNA: TGTGCCAGCAGTTCCGGACAGATCAGCACTGAAGCTTTCTTT.

V gene TRBV19 combines with J gene TRBJ2-3, with unresolved D. V lost 4 bases and J 4 bases, leaving 15 bases between the germline ends. Germline CDR1 and CDR2: LNHDA and SQIVND (reference sequence). The CDR3 consists of 15 residues. CDR3 sequence reads: CASSTLSGWADTQYF. Here the CDR3 DNA reads TGTGCCAGTAGTACCCTATCCGGGTGGGCAGATACGCAGTATTTT. Complete variable domain (other parts from reference TRBV19 and TRBJ2-3): DGGITQSPKYLFRKEGQNVTLSCEQNLNHDAMYWYRQDPGQGLRLIYYSQIVNDFQKGDIAEGYSVSREKKESFPLTVTSAQKNPTAFYLCASSTLSGWADTQYFGPGTRLTVL.

This sequence joins TRBV28 and TRBJ1-5; D perhaps matches TRBD1 (5 bases). The germline V and J ends were trimmed by 6 bases and 7 bases, with 16 bases remaining between them. The CDR3 has 14 residues. Looked up from germline, CDR1 is MDHEN and CDR2 is SYDVKM. The CDR3 reads CASRLQSGGQPQHF. The CDR3 nucleotides are TGTGCCAGCAGACTTCAATCGGGGGGGCAGCCCCAGCATTTT.

The chain couples TRBV5-1 to TRBJ1-4; D not resolved. The CDR3 sequence is 15 residues long. The V gene lost 4 bases and the J gene lost 8 bases, with 18 bases spanning the gap. Germline CDR1 reads SGHRS; CDR2 reads YFSETQ. In DNA, the CDR3 is TGCGCCAGCAGCCTAGGCCACGGAATTGGAGAAAAACTGTTTTTT. It is translated as CASSLGHGIGEKLFF.

The V and J genes are TRBV11-2 and TRBJ2-1, with 11 bases that match TRBD2. Germline loops: CDR1 SGHAT, CDR2 FQNNGV. The CDR3 covers 16 residues. V was pared by 3 bases and J by 4 bases, with 5 bases of the junction left unmatched. CDR3 in amino acids: CASSFSSGRMYNEQFF. CDR3 nucleotides: TGTGCCAGCAGCTTTTCTAGCGGGAGGATGTACAATGAGCAGTTCTTC. Full variable domain (rest looked up from reference TRBV11-2 and TRBJ2-1): EAGVAQSPRYKIIEKRQSVAFWCNPISGHATLYWYQQILGQGPKLLIQFQNNGVVDDSQLPKDRFSAERLKGVDSTLKIQPAKLEDSAVYLCASSFSSGRMYNEQFFGPGTRLTVL.

The chain employs TRBV5-1 and TRBJ2-1; 12 bases are a match to TRBD2. CDR3 length: 18 amino acids. V was clipped by 1 base and J by 8 bases; unmatched bases: 13. Germline-derived CDR1 and CDR2 are SGHRS and YFSETQ. CDR3 sequence reads: CASSLLFVTSGSVHEQFF. The CDR3 nucleotides are TGCGCCAGCAGCTTGCTTTTCGTGACTAGCGGGAGTGTACATGAGCAGTTCTTC.

This clone has a single count. This sequence joins TRBV5-8 and TRBJ1-2; D gene uncertain. V lost 4 bases, J lost 0 bases, and 19 bases lay in between. The CDR3 is 17 amino acids. From germline, CDR1 is SGHTS and CDR2 YDEGEE. The CDR3, as DNA: TGTGCCAGCAGCCAAGGTAACCTGAGGAGGGCTAACTATGGCTACACCTTC. Translating it yields CASSQGNLRRANYGYTF.

This clone was seen more than once but under ten times. CDR3: CASSSGEGGTKNIQYF. The CDR3, as DNA: TGTGCCAGCAGTTCGGGCGAAGGGGGTACCAAAAACATTCAGTACTTC. The rearrangement links TRBV28 to TRBJ2-4; D possibly corresponds to TRBD1 (6 bases). The CDR3 spans 16 residues. The V gene lost 4 bases and the J gene lost 2 bases, with 15 bases spanning the gap. Germline assignment: CDR1 MDHEN and CDR2 SYDVKM. The full variable domain, completed using reference TRBV28 and TRBJ2-4, is DVKVTQSSRYLVKRTGEKVFLECVQDMDHENMFWYRQDPGLGLRLIYFSYDVKMKEKGDIPEGYSVSREKKERFSLILESASTNQTSMYLCASSSGEGGTKNIQYFGAGTRLSVL.

This clone was seen a single time. The chain combines TRBV9 with TRBJ2-5; possible D gene TRBD2, 6 bases. CDR3 length equals 14 residues. The germline gives CDR1 SGDLS, CDR2 YYNGEE. V lost 4 bases, J lost 1 base, and 11 bases lay in between. The CDR3 here is CASSPGGPQETQYF. For the CDR3, the DNA is TGTGCCAGCAGCCCCGGGGGACCCCAAGAGACCCAGTACTTC. Full variable domain (remainder filled in from reference TRBV9 and TRBJ2-5): DSGVTQTPKHLITATGQRVTLRCSPRSGDLSVYWYQQSLDQGLQFLIQYYNGEERAKGNILERFSAQQFPDLHSELNLSSLELGDSALYFCASSPGGPQETQYFGPGTRLLVL.

The genes are TRBV11-2 and TRBJ2-2; tentative D call: TRBD2 (6 bases). The germline V and J ends were trimmed by 5 bases and 1 base, with 17 bases remaining between them. Looked up from germline, CDR1 is SGHAT and CDR2 is FQNNGV. The CDR3 totals 17 residues. The CDR3 reads CASSLWGRRGNTGELFF. DNA for the CDR3: TGTGCCAGCAGCCTATGGGGGAGGAGGGGGAACACCGGGGAGCTGTTTTTT.

CDR3 region: CASSETRGASPLHF. CDR3 sequence (DNA): TGTGCCAGCAGTGAAACCAGGGGAGCGTCACCCCTCCACTTT. The chain combines TRBV2 with TRBJ1-6; a weak D match, TRBD1 (6 bases). Trimming removed 2 bases at V and 10 bases at J, with 12 bases between. From germline, CDR1 is SNHLY and CDR2 FYNNEI. The CDR3 is 14 amino acids.

The rearrangement uses TRBV2 and TRBJ2-2; TRBD2 matches at 14 bases. V trimming: 3 bases; J trimming: 7 bases; junction bases outside the gene matches: 4. This CDR3 spans 16 amino acids. CDR1 SNHLY and CDR2 FYNNEI come from the germline V gene. The CDR3 protein is CASSEGLAGVVGELFF. CDR3 coding DNA: TGTGCCAGCAGTGAGGGACTAGCGGGAGTGGTCGGGGAGCTGTTTTTT.

This clone has more than one count but fewer than ten. Here the CDR3 reads CASSPLRDSYEQYF. The CDR3 nucleotides are TGTGCCAGCTCACCACTGCGGGACAGCTACGAGCAGTACTTC. The rearrangement uses TRBV18 and TRBJ2-7; perhaps TRBD1 as D (7 bases). V lost 1 base and J lost 3, with 10 bases in between. This CDR3 has 14 residues. CDR1 is KGHSH and CDR2 is LQKENI in the germline V gene.

This rearrangement joins TRBV11-2 to TRBJ2-7; D not resolved. V gave up 2 bases and J gave up 0 bases, with 11 bases separating them. CDR1 is SGHAT and CDR2 is FQNNGV in the germline V gene. The length of the CDR3 is 15 residues. CDR3 sequence: CASSLTPVLSYEQYF. DNA of the CDR3: TGTGCCAGCAGCTTAACACCCGTCCTCTCCTACGAGCAGTACTTC.

This sequence joins TRBV5-1 and TRBJ2-3, with D maybe TRBD2 (5 bases). CDR1 is SGHRS, CDR2 YFSETQ, per germline. Trimming pared 5 bases from V and 0 bases from J, leaving 10 bases between. The CDR3 runs 14 residues. The CDR3 region has the DNA TGCGCCAGCAGGGACTTCCAAAGCACAGATACGCAGTATTTT. It codes for CASRDFQSTDTQYF.

The V gene is TRBV5-1, the J gene TRBJ2-1; 11 bases line up with TRBD2. The length of the CDR3 is 19 residues. From germline, CDR1 is SGHRS and CDR2 YFSETQ. The V and J ends lost 0 bases and 0 bases, in that order; junction bases with no gene match: 8. Here the CDR3 reads CASSLEPSGRRSSYNEQFF. The CDR3 bases are TGCGCCAGCAGCTTGGAACCTAGCGGGAGGAGGAGCTCCTACAATGAGCAGTTCTTC.

This clone appeared a few times. A read error may produce the germline difference seen at one junction end. This chain joins TRBV7-7 and TRBJ2-1, with 7 positions matching TRBD2. The CDR3 spans 14 residues. The germline gives CDR1 SSHAT, CDR2 FNYEAQ (reference sequence). The CDR3 loop is CASSLSGSGDEQFF. As DNA, the CDR3 is TGTGCTAGCAGCTTATCCGGGAGCGGGGATGAGCAGTTCTTC.

The count of this clone is one. The J gene is TRBJ1-1, the V gene TRBV18; D is possibly TRBD1 (5 bases). CDR3 length: 12 residues. Between the trimmed V and J ends, which lost 5 bases and 7 bases, there was a span of 11 bases. The germline V gene encodes CDR1 KGHSH and CDR2 LQKENI. The CDR3 region has the DNA TGTGCCAGCTCATCCGACAGAGTTGAAGCTTTCTTT. Translation gives CASSSDRVEAFF. Supplemented by reference TRBV18 and TRBJ1-1, the full variable domain reads NAGVMQNPRHLVRRRGQEARLRCSPMKGHSHVYWYRQLPEEGLKFMVYLQKENIIDESGMPKERFSAEFPKEGPSILRIQQVVRGDSAAYFCASSSDRVEAFFGQGTRLTVV.

The chain couples TRBV9 to TRBJ2-1, with 7 positions matching TRBD2. Germline V gives CDR1 SGDLS, CDR2 YYNGEE. The CDR3 length is 15 residues. V was clipped by 0 bases and J by 7 bases; unmatched bases: 7. The CDR3 sequence: CASSVGSGAGNEQFF. CDR3 DNA: TGTGCCAGCAGCGTAGGGTCGGGAGCGGGGAATGAGCAGTTCTTC.

CDR3 sequence: CASSGTSGLSSYNEQFF. For the CDR3, the DNA is TGCGCCAGCAGTGGGACTAGCGGGCTGAGCTCCTACAATGAGCAGTTCTTC. The chain combines TRBV10-1 with TRBJ2-1; 11 bases agree with TRBD2. The CDR3 totals 17 residues. V lost 4 bases, J lost 0 bases, and 5 bases stayed unmatched. Germline V gene data show CDR1 as WNHNN and CDR2 as SYGVQD (reference sequence).

The CDR3 sequence is CASSLGGFTEAFF. The CDR3 DNA sequence: TGTGCCAGCAGCCTAGGGGGCTTCACTGAAGCTTTCTTT. The chain recombines TRBV7-6 with TRBJ1-1, with 7 bases matching TRBD1. The CDR3 extends over 13 amino acids. Germline-derived CDR1 and CDR2 are SGHVS and FNYEAQ. V was clipped by 5 bases and J by 4 bases; unmatched bases: 4.

V usage is TRBV5-4 and J usage is TRBJ2-1; 9 bases are a match to TRBD1. Unmatched junction bases numbered 8, after V lost 4 bases and J lost 6 bases. The CDR3 runs to 15 residues. The germline CDR1 and CDR2 sequences are SGHNT and YYREEE (reference sequence). CDR3: CASSLRDREANEQFF. In nucleotides, the CDR3 is TGTGCCAGCAGCCTCCGGGACAGGGAGGCCAATGAGCAGTTCTTC.

This chain links TRBV6-5 with TRBJ1-1; 9 bases are a match to TRBD1. CDR3 length: 13 residues. The V gene end was trimmed by 6 bases and the J gene end by 11 bases; junction bases not matched to a gene: 10. Germline V gene data show CDR1 as MNHEY and CDR2 as SVGAGI. The CDR3 protein is CASSPQGAPVAFF. As DNA, the CDR3 is TGTGCCAGCAGCCCACAGGGGGCGCCTGTTGCTTTCTTT.

This rearrangement joins TRBV28 to TRBJ2-3, with D possibly being TRBD2 (6 bases). This CDR3 comprises 16 residues. The germline gives CDR1 MDHEN, CDR2 SYDVKM. Trimming left V 3 bases short and J 6 bases short, with 19 bases between. CDR3 coding DNA: TGTGCCAGCAGTTTCTCCCCCGGGACTGGGGAGGATACGCAGTATTTT. Translation: CASSFSPGTGEDTQYF.

The gene calls are TRBV28 and TRBJ2-2, with 9 nucleotides matching TRBD1. After removal of 6 bases from V and 6 bases from J, the junction contained 11 bases not matched to a gene. Germline loops: CDR1 MDHEN, CDR2 SYDVKM. The CDR3 contains 16 residues. The CDR3 DNA reads as TGTGCCAGCAGGTCTACCGGGACAGGGATGGCCGGGGAGCTGTTTTTT. Translating it yields CASRSTGTGMAGELFF.

This rearrangement joins TRBV27 to TRBJ2-5; 11 nucleotides line up with TRBD2. The CDR3 length is 15 residues. Germline V gene data show CDR1 as MNHEY and CDR2 as SMNVEV (reference sequence). Losses at the gene ends were 9 bases for V and 6 bases for J; bases not matched to a gene: 12. CDR3 residues: CASRGLAASGKTQYF. The CDR3 DNA follows: TGTGCCAGTAGGGGACTAGCGGCTAGCGGAAAGACCCAGTACTTC.

The chain combines TRBV7-9 with TRBJ2-3, with TRBD1 matching 12 bases. The germline CDR1 and CDR2 sequences are SEHNR and FQNEAQ (reference sequence). The CDR3 length is 16 residues. With V trimmed by 5 bases and J by 4 bases, 7 bases remained unmatched. CDR3 protein: CASSLGDRGRSDTQYF. The CDR3 DNA sequence: TGTGCCAGCAGCCTAGGGGACAGGGGGCGTTCAGATACGCAGTATTTT. Combining the CDR3 with reference TRBV7-9 and TRBJ2-3 gives the whole variable domain DTGVSQNPRHKITKRGQNVTFRCDPISEHNRLYWYRQTLGQGPEFLTYFQNEAQLEKSRLLSDRFSAERPKGSFSTLEIQRTEQGDSAMYLCASSLGDRGRSDTQYFGPGTRLTVL.